This TCR beta chain derives from a study of blood T cells in healthy people across ages. Study context: Researchers report that template switching captured about one barcoded beta molecule per two T cells. Study observations and caveats: Donors of long life had a larger count of naive CD4+ cells and greater diversity than aged donors.

Ten milliliters of peripheral blood were drawn from each donor into EDTA-treated tubes. As to this clonotype: Its antigen is still unknown.

Germline V gene lookup returns CDR1 MNHEY and CDR2 SMNVEV (reference sequence). The CDR3 loop spans 15 amino acids. Trimming shortened V by 3 bases and J by 8 bases, and 19 bases separated the two germline ends. Next came a second PCR, run for about 7 to 12 cycles, which used a sample-barcoded 5' primer along with a J-beta primer mix. Via MiXCR, TCRdb re-called the 5' RACE reads, giving one row per CDR3 protein. Of 1.5 million to 2 million distinct CDR3 sequences in the sample, roughly 49% were seen once. Sequencing input: blood. The source is a woman between 40 and 55 years old in good health. This rearrangement joins TRBV27 to TRBJ1-2; TRBD1 is a possible D gene (5 bases). In DNA form, the CDR3 reads TGTGCCAGCAGTTTTTCCGGGGCGGCGGCTTCAGGCTACACCTTC. Translated, it gives CASSFSGAAASGYTF.